This passage covers 20 T cell receptor beta chains from one sample sequenced in a study of T cell changes during pregnancy in multiple sclerosis. Repertoires were generated with immunoSEQ multiplex PCR, while TCRdb's copy carries only in-frame clones and drops some. The table lists tens of thousands of clones, about 90% of them singletons. Here the sequenced sample was CD8+ T cells from peripheral blood mononuclear cells, taken after pregnancy. The receptor source for this set is a female donor with multiple sclerosis, enrolled in a pregnancy study.

The V and J genes are TRBV6-5 and TRBJ1-5; D gene uncertain. In germline, CDR1 is MNHEY, CDR2 SVGAGI. The germline V and J ends were trimmed by 6 bases and 6 bases, with 15 bases remaining between them. This CDR3 has 14 residues. The CDR3 nucleotides are TGTGCCAGCAGCTACGGGAGGTCGGGTCAGCCCCAGCATTTT. This codes for CASSYGRSGQPQHF.

The gene calls are TRBV25-1 and TRBJ2-4; TRBD2 is a possible D gene (5 bases). Germline CDR1 and CDR2: MGHDK and SYGVNS. V gave up 7 bases and J gave up 1 base, with 5 bases separating them. The CDR3 spans 12 residues. This CDR3 is CASTGAKNIQYF. The CDR3 DNA reads TGTGCCAGCACGGGGGCCAAAAACATTCAGTACTTC.

The rearrangement uses TRBV7-3 and TRBJ2-2, with TRBD1 matching over 9 bases. Germline loops: CDR1 SGHTA, CDR2 FQGTGA. The CDR3 loop spans 15 amino acids. Trimming removed 2 bases from V and 4 bases from J; junction bases left unmatched: 2. CDR3 DNA sequence: TGTGCCAGCAGCTTAGAGGACAGGGGCACCGGGGAGCTGTTTTTT. Its protein product is CASSLEDRGTGELFF.

V and J are TRBV27 and TRBJ2-3, with D unclear. This CDR3 comprises 13 residues. The germline V and J ends were trimmed by 3 bases and 4 bases, with 8 bases remaining between them. Looked up from germline, CDR1 is MNHEY and CDR2 is SMNVEV (reference sequence). In DNA, the CDR3 is TGTGCCAGCAGTTTCAGTGGTCCAGATACGCAGTATTTT. Translating gives CASSFSGPDTQYF.

This clone was counted a single time. The rearrangement uses TRBV6-1 and TRBJ2-1, with TRBD1 identical over 8 bases. The V gene's germline CDR1 is MNHNS and CDR2 SASEGT. Trimming cost V 8 bases and J 3 bases; bases outside gene matches: 9. The CDR3 runs 15 residues. The CDR3 DNA follows: TGTGCCAGCGGCACCGGACAGGGTGGCTACAATGAGCAGTTCTTC. Residues: CASGTGQGGYNEQFF.

CDR3 nucleotide sequence: TGTGCCAGCAGCTTTGTACAGGGGGACGGGTACAATGAGCAGTTCTTC. The encoded protein is CASSFVQGDGYNEQFF. The chain employs TRBV7-8 and TRBJ2-1; the match to TRBD1 covers 8 bases. With 3 bases clipped from V and 4 bases from J, the junction kept 8 bases outside the gene matches. Germline CDR1 reads SGHVS; CDR2 reads FQNEAQ. The CDR3 sequence is 16 residues long. The whole variable domain, filled in from reference TRBV7-8 and TRBJ2-1, reads GAGVSQSPRYKVAKRGQDVALRCDPISGHVSLFWYQQALGQGPEFLTYFQNEAQLDKSGLPSDRFFAERPEGSVSTLKIQRTQQEDSAVYLCASSFVQGDGYNEQFFGPGTRLTVL.

The table lists this clone with a few counts. The chain combines TRBV7-9 with TRBJ2-1, with D hard to call. The CDR3 length is 14 residues. V lost 4 bases and J lost 6, with 13 bases in between. Germline loops: CDR1 SEHNR, CDR2 FQNEAQ (reference sequence). CDR3 nucleotide sequence: TGTGCCAGCAGCTCCCCGATGGCGGCCAATGAGCAGTTCTTC. The encoded protein is CASSSPMAANEQFF.

The chain is built from TRBV4-2 and TRBJ2-7; D not resolved. Deletions cut 0 bases from V and 3 bases from J, with 12 bases between. In germline, CDR1 is LGHNA, CDR2 YNFKEQ. The CDR3 contains 15 residues. This chain's CDR3 is CASSQESSSYYEQYF. For the CDR3, the DNA is TGTGCCAGCAGCCAAGAAAGTTCGTCCTACTACGAGCAGTACTTC.

CDR3: CASSRTGSNQPQHF. The CDR3 DNA follows: TGTGCCAGCAGCCGTACAGGGAGCAATCAGCCCCAGCATTTT. V is TRBV27 and J is TRBJ1-5, with TRBD1 as a possible D gene (6 bases). The ends were cut back, 6 bases at V and 1 base at J, with 10 bases in the middle. This CDR3 comprises 14 residues. Per the germline V gene, CDR1 is MNHEY and CDR2 is SMNVEV (reference sequence).

This chain joins TRBV4-1 and TRBJ1-2, with unresolved D. There are 14 residues in the CDR3. Trimming pared 6 bases from V and 2 bases from J, leaving 13 bases between. Germline lookup yields CDR1 MGHRA and CDR2 YSYEKL. CDR3 sequence: CASSRHKRNYGYTF. The CDR3 bases are TGCGCCAGCAGTAGACACAAAAGGAACTATGGCTACACCTTC.

The chain recombines TRBV19 with TRBJ2-7, with 9 bases fitting TRBD2. The CDR3 totals 13 residues. The germline CDR1 and CDR2 sequences are LNHDA and SQIVND (reference sequence). V lost 6 bases, J lost 5 bases, and 5 bases stayed unmatched. The CDR3 nucleotides read TGTGCCAGTAGCCTTGGGACTAGCCACGAGCAGTACTTC. It specifies CASSLGTSHEQYF.

This rearrangement joins TRBV2 to TRBJ2-1; 8 bases agree with TRBD2. The ends lost 10 bases at V and 4 bases at J; junction bases unmatched: 12. The germline CDR1 and CDR2 sequences are SNHLY and FYNNEI. CDR3 length equals 15 residues. CDR3 sequence (DNA): TGTGCCACCAAGACTGACGGACTAGCTTACAATGAGCAGTTCTTC. Its translation is CATKTDGLAYNEQFF.

This clone occurred once. The chain uses TRBV28 and TRBJ2-1; D is undetermined. V was clipped by 10 bases and J by 4 bases, with 5 bases between them. The CDR3 length is 10 residues. Germline CDR1 and CDR2: MDHEN and SYDVKM. This chain's CDR3 is CATSYNEQFF. In DNA form, the CDR3 reads TGTGCCACCTCGTACAATGAGCAGTTCTTC.

The CDR3 is CASSLGENRVADTQYF. DNA for the CDR3: TGTGCCAGCAGCTTGGGGGAGAACAGGGTCGCAGATACGCAGTATTTT. The chain recombines TRBV11-2 with TRBJ2-3; D might be TRBD1 (6 bases). This CDR3 contains 16 residues. Germline V gene data show CDR1 as SGHAT and CDR2 as FQNNGV. V was pared by 3 bases and J by 4 bases, with 17 bases between.

The chain joins TRBV5-6 to TRBJ2-3; TRBD1 might be the D (6 bases). The CDR3 spans 14 residues. V lost 9 bases, J lost 2 bases, and 16 bases lay in between. Germline V gene lookup returns CDR1 SGHDT and CDR2 YYEEEE. CDR3: CATTSPGVTDTQYF. CDR3 nucleotides: TGTGCCACCACTTCGCCAGGGGTCACAGATACGCAGTATTTT.

This chain connects TRBV5-5 to TRBJ1-6; D might be TRBD1 (6 bases). The germline CDR1 and CDR2 sequences are SGHKS and YYEKEE (reference sequence). This CDR3 is 15 amino acids long. V was clipped by 1 base and J by 7 bases, with 12 bases between them. The CDR3 region is CASSLLYRVNSPLHF. The CDR3 DNA is TGTGCCAGCAGCTTGCTCTACAGGGTCAATTCACCCCTCCACTTT.

The rearrangement joins TRBV19 to TRBJ1-4, with TRBD1 matching over 8 bases. Germline assignment: CDR1 LNHDA and CDR2 SQIVND (reference sequence). With 3 bases clipped from V and 0 bases from J, the junction kept 6 bases outside the gene matches. This CDR3 region has 17 residues. The CDR3: CASSMDRAGATNEKLFF. In DNA form, the CDR3 reads TGTGCCAGTAGTATGGACAGGGCCGGTGCAACTAATGAAAAACTGTTTTTT.

This clone was counted between two and nine times. J is TRBJ1-5 and V is TRBV4-2; 7 nucleotides line up with TRBD1. Germline V gene data show CDR1 as LGHNA and CDR2 as YNFKEQ. J gave up 10 bases and V 1 base, and 10 bases lay outside the gene matches. CDR3 size: 15 residues. The CDR3 is CASSQVGTARSPQHF. The CDR3 DNA reads TGTGCCAGCAGCCAAGTCGGGACAGCCCGTTCCCCCCAGCATTTT.

The V call is TRBV19, the J call TRBJ2-2, with D tentatively TRBD1 (6 bases). Trimming pared 10 bases from V and 1 base from J, leaving 10 bases between. The CDR3 sequence is 13 residues long. Germline CDR1 reads LNHDA; CDR2 reads SQIVND (reference sequence). The chain's CDR3 is CATPGQNTGELFF. Here the CDR3 DNA reads TGTGCCACGCCGGGACAGAACACCGGGGAGCTGTTTTTT. The full variable domain, completed using reference TRBV19 and TRBJ2-2, is DGGITQSPKYLFRKEGQNVTLSCEQNLNHDAMYWYRQDPGQGLRLIYYSQIVNDFQKGDIAEGYSVSREKKESFPLTVTSAQKNPTAFYLCATPGQNTGELFFGEGSRLTVL.

The chain's CDR3 is CASRETAHSNQPQHF. The CDR3 DNA follows: TGTGCCAGCAGAGAGACAGCCCATAGCAATCAGCCCCAGCATTTT. This chain connects TRBV6-6 to TRBJ1-5; D is possibly TRBD1 (5 bases). Germline V gives CDR1 MNHNY, CDR2 SVGAGI (reference sequence). This CDR3 is built from 15 residues. Trimming removed 6 bases from V and 0 bases from J, with 12 bases in between.